This section outlines one TCR beta chain sequence together with its context. Its target antigen remains unknown. TCRdb names Illumina HiSeq 2000 as the instrument used. The TCR beta cDNA libraries were made using 5'RACE template switching, a step that added both a universal primer site and unique molecular identifiers. cDNA synthesis was primed from the TCR beta constant segment, followed by two successive PCR amplification steps. The authors' pipeline ran thus. MIGEC handled demultiplexing of the reads and grouping by UMI, while MiTCR was used to assemble and quantify clonotypes. To exclude erroneous sequences, only TCR cDNA sequences supported by at least two reads were retained. Downstream repertoire analysis used the tcR package, and clonotypes were matched across fractions by CDR3 nucleotide sequence plus V segment. Antigen specificity was annotated against VDJdb with VDJmatch, allowing one amino acid substitution in CDR3. After the reads were reprocessed by TCRdb, one entry was made per CDR3 protein sequence, with no DNA. The V and J calls follow TCRdb's processing rather than the paper's. The sample table on file contains hundreds of thousands of distinct CDR3 sequences. Approximately 3.6% of the sample lies in the top ten.

A commercial ELISA kit detecting HCMV-specific IgG in serum was used to determine HCMV serostatus. Ficoll density gradient centrifugation was used to isolate peripheral blood mononuclear cells from blood. The sample is drawn from a study of T cells expressing NK-cell markers (dated by TCRdb to the early 2020s). With respect to the entire study: TCR beta-chain repertoires were profiled in sorted CD3+CD56+NKG2C+, CD3+CD56+NKG2C- and CD3+CD56-NKG2C+ T-cell subsets from several donors. Libraries were sequenced as 2 x 150 bp reads on Illumina HiSeq 2000/2500, MiSeq or NextSeq. Randomly selected healthy volunteers, three men and five women, were used as the eight sequenced donors. Among the eight sequenced donors, seven were HCMV-seropositive and one was HCMV-seronegative. General conclusions and limits of the study: Those dominant clonotypes were again the most abundant among CD3+CD56-NKG2C+ cells in a few donors, at 28.3-60.1%. In about 6 donors, the dominant CD3+CD56+NKG2C+ clonotypes were found to rank among the top 10 CD8+ clonotypes and to make up about 1.0-7.0% of CD8+ T cells. Whether the expanded NKG2C-expressing T cell clones were specific for HCMV antigens was left unclear.

Its CDR3 holds 19 amino acids, cysteine through phenylalanine. No DNA is recorded. The germline V gene encodes CDR1 SQVTM and CDR2 ANQGSEA. Sequenced: blood T cells: a sorted CD56 or NKG2C T cell subset, CD4+ or CD8+ T cells, or bulk PBMC T cells (not recorded which). This TCR was sampled from a man in his late teens or twenties in good health. Donor details come from another sample of the same person, matched by shared clones. Recombination joined TRBV29-1 with TRBJ2-2; TCRdb calls TRBD2, which cannot be checked without DNA. The CDR3 loop reads CSIGGYTGTSDSNTGELFF.